This T cell receptor beta chain was obtained from a study of cytomegalovirus exposure and HLA in healthy donors. This clone was picked up one time. As yet, its antigen is unknown. This PCR relied on a set of 60 Vbeta primers and 13 Jbeta primers. Generated by immunoSEQ multiplex PCR, the TCRdb table keeps only in-frame clones and is missing some. The table records 200,000 to 250,000 clones, around 79% of them present only once. V was clipped by 5 bases and J by 8 bases; unmatched bases: 7. The CDR3 runs to 14 residues. From germline, CDR1 is MNHEY and CDR2 SMNVEV (reference sequence). Points from the study as a whole: Available immune exposure information covered CMV serostatus only. Approximately 160 TCR beta chains were listed as cytomegalovirus-associated. According to an earlier analysis, most TCR beta V segments yielded productive rearrangements about 90% or about 30% of the time. Equally common other TCR beta chains were less clonally expanded than HLA-associated ones, a later analysis found.

The TCR sequence derives from a man between 18 and 35 years old in good health and CMV-seronegative. The sample consisted of PBMCs. The chain joins TRBV27 to TRBJ1-4; 8 bases are a match to TRBD1. The CDR3 region has the DNA TGTGCCAGCAGTAGGACAGGGACTGTAGAAAAACTGTTTTTT. Translating it yields CASSRTGTVEKLFF.